The 21 T cell receptor beta chains listed next were all sequenced from one sample in a study of human T cells and chemical hapten exposure. The time point was: patch test 1, 2 weeks after DPC sensitization. Described treatment: therapeutic diphenylcyclopropenone sensitization with weekly scalp DPC. Via MiXCR, TCRdb re-called the RACE reads, giving one row per CDR3 protein. The profile covers fewer than 400,000 distinct CDR3 sequences, with approximately 6.9% appearing a single time and less than 10% taken by the ten largest. This specimen was whole blood, taken in connection with sensitization to the hapten diphenylcyclopropenone (DPC). The receptors originated from a woman aged 18-29 years with alopecia areata. Some clones in this sample may be carry-over from other donors' samples.

This clonotype came up many times. The rearrangement joins TRBV7-2 to TRBJ2-3, with D tentatively TRBD1 (7 bases). Trimming pared 7 bases from V and 1 base from J, leaving 15 bases between. CDR3 length: 15 residues. CDR1 is SGHTA and CDR2 is FQGNSA in the germline V gene. The CDR3 loop reads CASTLGGQRTDTQYF. CDR3 nucleotide sequence: TGTGCCAGCACGTTGGGGGGACAGCGCACAGATACGCAGTATTTT.

This clonotype has just a few counts. This chain uses TRBV5-1 with TRBJ2-2; possibly TRBD2 for D (6 bases). The CDR3 is 16 residues long. The V gene's germline CDR1 is SGHRS and CDR2 YFSETQ. V lost 4 bases and J lost 1, with 14 bases in between. Here the CDR3 DNA reads TGCGCCAGCAGCCCCAAGGTAGCGGTGAACACCGGGGAGCTGTTTTTT. This gives the protein CASSPKVAVNTGELFF.

This clonotype was counted many times. This sequence joins TRBV27 and TRBJ2-3, with 10 bases fitting TRBD1. CDR1 is MNHEY and CDR2 is SMNVEV in the germline V gene (reference sequence). V shed 5 bases, J shed 2 bases, and the junction held 4 bases outside the gene matches. CDR3 length: 15 residues. CDR3 region: CASSMGQGITDTQYF. In DNA form, the CDR3 reads TGTGCCAGCAGTATGGGACAGGGGATCACAGATACGCAGTATTTT.

This clonotype has only a few counts. The chain recombines TRBV10-3 with TRBJ1-6; 7 nucleotides line up with TRBD1. Germline-derived CDR1 and CDR2 are ENHRY and SYGVKD. The CDR3 is made up of 14 amino acids. The V and J ends lost 4 bases and 10 bases, in that order; junction bases with no gene match: 7. CDR3 sequence reads: CAISADRAGSPLHF. CDR3 nucleotide sequence: TGTGCCATCAGTGCCGACAGGGCCGGATCACCCCTCCACTTT.

This clonotype was seen repeatedly, ten times or more. The chain is built from TRBV12-3 or TRBV12-4 and TRBJ2-1; 8 bases align to TRBD2. J lost 4 bases, V lost 7 bases, and 6 bases had no gene match. This CDR3 region has 14 residues. CDR3 sequence: CASIFSGAYNEQFF. The CDR3 DNA sequence: TGTGCCAGCATTTTTAGCGGGGCATACAATGAGCAGTTCTTC.

The V call is TRBV7-6, the J call TRBJ1-4, with a possible D match to TRBD1 (6 bases). The V gene lost 0 bases and the J gene lost 7 bases, with 9 bases spanning the gap. Germline values: CDR1 SGHVS, CDR2 FNYEAQ. The CDR3 contains 14 residues. The CDR3 loop reads CASSLAGGTEKLFF. In DNA form, the CDR3 reads TGTGCCAGCAGCTTAGCCGGGGGCACTGAAAAACTGTTTTTT.

V is TRBV25-1 and J is TRBJ2-7; the D is unclear. Trimming took 1 base from V and 6 from J, leaving 16 bases between them. The CDR3 is 15 residues long. The germline CDR1 and CDR2 sequences are MGHDK and SYGVNS. Written as DNA, the CDR3 is TGTGCCAGCAGTGAATCGTTCCCCGCACAGTCCGAGCAGTACTTC. It codes for CASSESFPAQSEQYF.

In this sample, this clonotype turned up a few times. This sequence joins TRBV5-8 and TRBJ1-4, with a weak D call TRBD1 (5 bases). The CDR3 is made up of 15 amino acids. Germline V gives CDR1 SGHTS, CDR2 YDEGEE. Trimming took 0 bases from V and 7 from J, leaving 13 bases between them. The CDR3 DNA follows: TGTGCCAGCAGCTTGGGGCTCAGGACAAGTGAAAAACTGTTTTTT. It yields the protein CASSLGLRTSEKLFF.

This clonotype was recorded many times. The chain is built from TRBV27 and TRBJ2-5, with D perhaps matching TRBD1 (5 bases). The CDR3 sequence is 15 residues long. The V end was cut by 2 bases, the J end by 7 bases, with 17 bases between. Germline CDR1 is MNHEY and CDR2 is SMNVEV (reference sequence). The chain's CDR3 is CASSLDSGLGRTQYF. The CDR3 DNA is TGTGCCAGCAGTTTAGACTCAGGGTTGGGAAGGACCCAGTACTTC.

This clonotype was counted at least ten times. The rearrangement uses TRBV20-1 and TRBJ2-1; a weak D match, TRBD2 (5 bases). Germline-derived CDR1 and CDR2 are DFQATT and SNEGSKA (reference sequence). The V and J ends lost 6 bases and 6 bases respectively, with 15 bases between them. This CDR3 has 13 residues. This chain's CDR3 is CSAHELGSNEQFF. The CDR3 coding sequence is TGCAGTGCCCATGAACTAGGGAGCAATGAGCAGTTCTTC.

The chain carries TRBV7-2 and TRBJ2-1, with 8 bases identical to TRBD2. V shed 3 bases and J 8 bases; nucleotides not matched to a gene: 6. The CDR3 spans 14 residues. Germline-derived CDR1 and CDR2 are SGHTA and FQGNSA. For the CDR3, the DNA is TGTGCCAGCAGCTTTAACGGGGGGGCTGATGAGCAGTTCTTC. Translation gives CASSFNGGADEQFF.

V and J are TRBV5-1 and TRBJ1-1; D might be TRBD1 (5 bases). The CDR3 runs to 14 residues. The germline gives CDR1 SGHRS, CDR2 YFSETQ. V lost 1 base and J 3 bases, leaving 10 bases between the germline ends. The CDR3 region is CASSLLTEYTEAFF. The CDR3 bases are TGCGCCAGCAGCTTGTTGACAGAGTACACTGAAGCTTTCTTT.

In this sample, this clonotype turned up a few times. V gene TRBV5-1 combines with J gene TRBJ2-7; D unresolved. The V end lost 0 bases, the J end lost 3 bases, and 10 bases lay between the germline ends. Germline CDR1 reads SGHRS; CDR2 reads YFSETQ. This CDR3 region has 14 residues. The CDR3 loop is CASSLAQPFYEQYF. CDR3 sequence (DNA): TGCGCCAGCAGCTTGGCCCAGCCCTTCTACGAGCAGTACTTC.

The V and J genes are TRBV3-1 and TRBJ1-1; tentatively, D is TRBD1 (5 bases). V lost 5 bases to trimming and J lost 6 bases, with 10 bases between them. Germline V gene lookup returns CDR1 LGHDT and CDR2 YNNKEL (reference sequence). This CDR3 comprises 12 residues. The CDR3: CASSGDAAEAFF. The CDR3 nucleotides are TGTGCCAGCAGCGGGGACGCGGCTGAAGCTTTCTTT.

This clonotype was counted many times. The chain carries TRBV7-2 and TRBJ1-2; a weak D match, TRBD1 (5 bases). V gave up 1 base and J gave up 8 bases, with 17 bases separating them. This CDR3 is 15 amino acids long. Looked up from germline, CDR1 is SGHTA and CDR2 is FQGNSA. The CDR3 sequence is CASSLGGTALRGYTF. For the CDR3, the DNA is TGTGCCAGCAGCTTAGGGGGGACGGCCCTTAGGGGCTACACCTTC.

This chain links TRBV7-9 with TRBJ2-2; 11 bases align to TRBD2. The CDR3 spans 16 residues. Per the germline V gene, CDR1 is SEHNR and CDR2 is FQNEAQ (reference sequence). V was pared by 5 bases and J by 3 bases, with 5 bases of the junction left unmatched. The CDR3 spells CASSGGTSGYTGELFF. The DNA for the CDR3 is TGTGCCAGCAGCGGTGGGACTAGCGGCTACACCGGGGAGCTGTTTTTT.

The V gene is TRBV6-5, the J gene TRBJ1-2; 9 bases match TRBD1. Germline CDR1 is MNHEY and CDR2 is SVGAGI. Trimming removed 1 base from V and 2 bases from J; junction bases left unmatched: 2. The length of the CDR3 is 15 residues. CDR3 bases: TGTGCCAGCAGTTACTGGGACAGGGAGAACTATGGCTACACCTTC. It yields the protein CASSYWDRENYGYTF.

The table lists this clonotype with a few counts. J is TRBJ1-1 and V is TRBV20-1; possibly TRBD1 for D (6 bases). CDR3 size: 16 residues. Trimming pared 0 bases from V and 4 bases from J, leaving 18 bases between. From germline, CDR1 is DFQATT and CDR2 SNEGSKA (reference sequence). CDR3 protein: CSARDARGGRFTEAFF. The CDR3 region has the DNA TGCAGTGCTAGAGATGCGAGGGGGGGAAGGTTCACTGAAGCTTTCTTT.

This chain joins TRBV29-1 and TRBJ1-2; 9 bases map to TRBD1. V shed 6 bases and J 4 bases; nucleotides not matched to a gene: 6. Germline assignment: CDR1 SQVTM and CDR2 ANQGSEA. The CDR3 is 13 residues long. The CDR3 loop is CSVGQGNPYGYTF. Here the CDR3 DNA reads TGCAGCGTCGGACAGGGGAACCCCTATGGCTACACCTTC.

This clonotype was seen ten or more times. This sequence joins TRBV6-5 and TRBJ1-1; D gene uncertain. This CDR3 comprises 14 residues. With 5 bases removed from V and 2 bases from J, the gap between germline ends came to 12 bases. Germline-derived CDR1 and CDR2 are MNHEY and SVGAGI. CDR3 bases: TGTGCCAGCAGTCCTAGTTGGGCAAACACTGAAGCTTTCTTT. Encoded protein: CASSPSWANTEAFF.

The chain carries TRBV27 and TRBJ2-7, with no clear D. The V and J ends lost 3 bases and 5 bases respectively, with 11 bases between them. CDR1 and CDR2 from the germline V gene are MNHEY and SMNVEV (reference sequence). This CDR3 spans 13 amino acids. The CDR3 DNA sequence: TGTGCCAGCAGTTTTAGTAGGTATCACGAGCAGTACTTC. It codes for CASSFSRYHEQYF.